This entry lists 3 T cell receptor beta chains sequenced from one sample in a study of beta chain features in type 1 diabetes. Study-wide results and limits: For Type 1 diabetes patients, all four CD4+ subsets carried TCRB CDR3s that were moderately but significantly shorter.

Antigens for these TCRs are unknown. Every isolated RNA sample was fully reverse transcribed, so sequencing captured expressed TCRB transcripts. Some clones are missing from TCRdb's copy, which holds only in-frame ones; the method was immunoSEQ multiplex PCR. The table has fewer than 350,000 clones, around 16% seen once; the top ten hold roughly 0.015%. The sequenced sample consisted of naive CD4+ T cells from blood. These receptor sequences come from a man in his late teens or twenties with type 1 diabetes.

This clone showed up just a few times. The chain has TRBV5-1 and TRBJ2-7, with 7 nucleotides matching TRBD1. Germline-derived CDR1 and CDR2 are SGHRS and YFSETQ. CDR3 size: 15 residues. V gave up 0 bases and J gave up 0 bases; unmatched junction bases: 3. The CDR3 nucleotides read TGCGCCAGCAGCTTGGGGACAGGCGGCTCCTACGAGCAGTACTTC. Amino acid sequence: CASSLGTGGSYEQYF.

This clone was seen a handful of times. J is TRBJ1-1 and V is TRBV11-2, with a weak D call TRBD1 (6 bases). The ends were cut back, 5 bases at V and 3 bases at J, with 16 bases in the middle. The CDR3 contains 15 residues. Germline lookup yields CDR1 SGHAT and CDR2 FQNNGV. As DNA, the CDR3 is TGTGCCAGCAGCCTTAGGGGGTCTGGGGACACTGAAGCTTTCTTT. Translating it yields CASSLRGSGDTEAFF.

This clone has only a few counts. This chain joins TRBV5-1 and TRBJ2-7; 8 bases are a match to TRBD2. The CDR3 is 17 residues long. Per the germline V gene, CDR1 is SGHRS and CDR2 is YFSETQ. V was clipped by 1 base and J by 0 bases; unmatched bases: 9. The CDR3: CASSLRTGGFSSYEQYF. The CDR3 DNA is TGCGCCAGCAGCTTGAGAACGGGGGGGTTTAGCTCCTACGAGCAGTACTTC.